Shown below are 8 T cell receptor beta chains from a single sample sequenced in a study of beta chain features in type 1 diabetes. Study results and caveats: TCRB CDR3 length was moderately but significantly reduced in all four CD4+ subsets of Type 1 diabetes patients.

These receptors have no known antigen. Since all of the isolated RNA was reverse transcribed, expressed TCRB transcripts were what got sequenced. Sequencing used immunoSEQ multiplex PCR; TCRdb keeps in-frame clones, though not all of them. This table holds roughly 150,000 clones, around 8.6% found once. The sequenced sample was central memory CD4+ T cells from blood. The receptors were gathered from a woman between 18 and 29 years old with type 1 diabetes.

This clone was observed a handful of times. J is TRBJ2-3 and V is TRBV7-2, with D perhaps matching TRBD2 (6 bases). The CDR3 is 13 amino acids. Germline lookup yields CDR1 SGHTA and CDR2 FQGNSA. With 5 bases removed from V and 2 bases from J, the gap between germline ends came to 8 bases. CDR3 amino acids: CASSPDYTDTQYF. CDR3 coding DNA: TGTGCCAGCAGCCCGGACTACACAGATACGCAGTATTTT.

V gene TRBV18 combines with J gene TRBJ2-7; 9 bases align to TRBD1. J gave up 6 bases and V 0 bases, and 9 bases lay outside the gene matches. Per germline, CDR1 KGHSH and CDR2 LQKENI. CDR3 size: 16 residues. The CDR3 loop reads CASSPPGQGSGVEQYF. The CDR3 DNA sequence: TGTGCCAGCTCACCACCCGGACAGGGGTCTGGGGTCGAGCAGTACTTC.

This clone was detected many times. The rearrangement uses TRBV5-6 and TRBJ1-5; TRBD1 agrees at 8 bases. This CDR3 region has 15 residues. V lost 1 base to trimming and J lost 4 bases; unmatched junction nucleotides: 4. Germline CDR1 reads SGHDT; CDR2 reads YYEEEE. This CDR3 is CASSLRQGANQPQHF. In DNA form, the CDR3 reads TGTGCCAGCAGCTTGCGGCAGGGGGCGAATCAGCCCCAGCATTTT.

Only a few counts were recorded for this clone. V usage is TRBV4-3 and J usage is TRBJ1-1; 8 bases line up with TRBD1. The J segment lost 11 bases and the V segment lost 0 bases, leaving 8 bases of the junction unmatched. Germline V gene data show CDR1 as LGHNA and CDR2 as YSLEER. The CDR3 consists of 14 residues. The CDR3 bases are TGCGCCAGCAGCCAAGATCTCAGGGGGCTACGCGCTTTCTTT. It specifies CASSQDLRGLRAFF.

This clone was counted only a few times. The chain recombines TRBV19 with TRBJ2-5; D not resolved. TRBJ2-7 matches the DNA end more closely, so the J call is doubtful. CDR3 length: 14 residues. The germline CDR1 and CDR2 sequences are LNHDA and SQIVND (reference sequence). DNA for the CDR3: TGTGCCAGTAGTGTATCCGCCAACTCCTACGAGCAGTACTTC. As protein: CASSVSANSYEQYF.

This clone was detected a few times. The chain joins TRBV18 to TRBJ2-7; 7 bases map to TRBD1. The CDR3 contains 13 residues. With 5 bases clipped from V and 3 bases from J, the junction kept 4 bases outside the gene matches. Per the germline V gene, CDR1 is KGHSH and CDR2 is LQKENI. The CDR3 here is CASSSGTDYEQYF. The CDR3 DNA is TGTGCCAGCTCATCCGGGACAGACTACGAGCAGTACTTC. The full variable domain, with the rest looked up from reference TRBV18 and TRBJ2-7, is NAGVMQNPRHLVRRRGQEARLRCSPMKGHSHVYWYRQLPEEGLKFMVYLQKENIIDESGMPKERFSAEFPKEGPSILRIQQVVRGDSAAYFCASSSGTDYEQYFGPGTRLTVT.

The chain uses TRBV10-3 and TRBJ2-1, with unresolved D. V lost 10 bases and J 0 bases, leaving 16 bases between the germline ends. Germline V CDR1 and CDR2: ENHRY, SYGVKD. This CDR3 has 15 residues. DNA of the CDR3: TGTGCCAGTCACTCGTCGTCTTTCTCCTACAATGAGCAGTTCTTC. Its protein product is CASHSSSFSYNEQFF.

This clone was counted a few times. The chain carries TRBV4-2 and TRBJ1-1; D remains unclear. Germline CDR1 and CDR2: LGHNA and YNFKEQ. V shed 0 bases and J shed 1 base, with 21 bases lying between them. This CDR3 has 19 amino acids. The CDR3 nucleotides read TGTGCCAGCAGCCAAGATCCCGCGGTAAAGCGGGATTGGAACACTGAAGCTTTCTTT. Its translation: CASSQDPAVKRDWNTEAFF.